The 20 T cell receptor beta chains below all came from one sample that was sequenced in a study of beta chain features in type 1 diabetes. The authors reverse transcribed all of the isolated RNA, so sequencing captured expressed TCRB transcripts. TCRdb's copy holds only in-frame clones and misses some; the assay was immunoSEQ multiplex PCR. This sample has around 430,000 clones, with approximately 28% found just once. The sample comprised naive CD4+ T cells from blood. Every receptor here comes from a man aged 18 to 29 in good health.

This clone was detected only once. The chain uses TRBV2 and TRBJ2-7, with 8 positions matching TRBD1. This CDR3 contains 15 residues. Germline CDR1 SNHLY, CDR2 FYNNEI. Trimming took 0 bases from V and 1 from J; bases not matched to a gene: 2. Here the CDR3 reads CASSEADRDSYEQYF. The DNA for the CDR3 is TGTGCCAGCAGTGAAGCGGACAGGGATTCCTACGAGCAGTACTTC.

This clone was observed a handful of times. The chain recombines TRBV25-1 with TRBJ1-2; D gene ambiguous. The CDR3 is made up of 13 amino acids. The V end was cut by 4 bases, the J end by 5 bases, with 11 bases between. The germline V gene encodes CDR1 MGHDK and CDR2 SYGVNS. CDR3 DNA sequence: TGTGCCAGCAGTGCCCAGACGGTATATGGCTACACCTTC. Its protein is CASSAQTVYGYTF.

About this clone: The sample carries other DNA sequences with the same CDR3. The DNA of the CDR3 is TGTGCCTGGAGTGTACGGGCTGTCCAAGAGACCCAGTACTTC. This gives the protein CAWSVRAVQETQYF. V usage is TRBV30 and J usage is TRBJ2-5; D gene ambiguous. The V and J ends lost 0 bases and 1 base respectively, with 9 bases between them. CDR1 GTSNPN and CDR2 SVGIG come from the germline V gene (reference sequence). The CDR3 sequence is 14 residues long.

The CDR3 reads CASGPTSDTDTQYF. The CDR3 region has the DNA TGTGCCAGCGGGCCGACTAGCGACACAGATACGCAGTATTTT. V and J are TRBV28 and TRBJ2-3, with 8 bases matching TRBD2. Germline CDR1 and CDR2: MDHEN and SYDVKM. J lost 2 bases, V lost 8 bases, and 6 bases had no gene match. This CDR3 comprises 14 residues.

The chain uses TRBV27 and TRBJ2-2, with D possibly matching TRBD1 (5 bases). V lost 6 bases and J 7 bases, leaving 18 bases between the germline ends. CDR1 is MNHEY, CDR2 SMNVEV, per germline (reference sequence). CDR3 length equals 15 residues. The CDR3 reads CASSQGVRKVGELFF. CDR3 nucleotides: TGTGCCAGCAGCCAAGGGGTCAGGAAGGTCGGGGAGCTGTTTTTT.

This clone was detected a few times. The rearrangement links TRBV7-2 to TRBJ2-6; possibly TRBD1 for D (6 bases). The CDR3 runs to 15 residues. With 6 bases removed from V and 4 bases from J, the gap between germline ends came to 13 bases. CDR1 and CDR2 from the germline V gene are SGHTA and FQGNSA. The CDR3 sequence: CASRLTGAGANVLTF. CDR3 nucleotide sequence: TGTGCCAGCAGACTGACAGGAGCCGGGGCCAACGTCCTGACTTTC.

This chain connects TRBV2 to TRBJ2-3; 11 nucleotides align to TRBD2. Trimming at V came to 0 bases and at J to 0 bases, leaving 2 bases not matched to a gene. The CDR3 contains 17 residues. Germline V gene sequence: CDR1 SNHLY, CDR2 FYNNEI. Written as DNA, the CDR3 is TGTGCCAGCAGTGAAGCGGGACTAGCGGTTAGCACAGATACGCAGTATTTT. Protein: CASSEAGLAVSTDTQYF.

CDR3 protein: CASSVRLAGGTDTQYF. The CDR3 bases are TGTGCCAGCAGTGTCCGACTAGCGGGAGGGACAGATACGCAGTATTTT. The genes are TRBV2 and TRBJ2-3; 14 nucleotides agree with TRBD2. Germline CDR1 is SNHLY and CDR2 is FYNNEI. This CDR3 has 16 amino acids. Germline trimming cut 4 bases from V and 3 bases from J; bases unmatched to any gene: 3.

The CDR3 bases are TGTGCCAGCAGCCAATTGGCCCAGGGAGACACAGATACGCAGTATTTT. It specifies CASSQLAQGDTDTQYF. The chain is built from TRBV14 and TRBJ2-3; the D gene could be TRBD1 or TRBD2 (5 bases each). Germline V CDR1 and CDR2: SGHDN, FVKESK. The ends were cut back, 2 bases at V and 2 bases at J, with 14 bases in the middle. The CDR3 contains 16 residues.

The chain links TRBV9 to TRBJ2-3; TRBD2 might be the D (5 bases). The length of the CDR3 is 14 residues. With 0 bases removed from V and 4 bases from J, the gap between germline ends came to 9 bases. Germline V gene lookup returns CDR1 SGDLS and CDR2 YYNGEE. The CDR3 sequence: CASSVGQLADTQYF. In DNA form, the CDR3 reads TGTGCCAGCAGCGTAGGTCAACTAGCAGATACGCAGTATTTT.

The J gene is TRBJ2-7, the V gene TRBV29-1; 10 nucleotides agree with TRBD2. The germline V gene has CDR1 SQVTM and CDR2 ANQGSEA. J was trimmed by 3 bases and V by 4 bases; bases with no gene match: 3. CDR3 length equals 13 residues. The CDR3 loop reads CSVGLAGRYEQYF. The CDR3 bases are TGCAGCGTTGGACTAGCGGGTCGCTACGAGCAGTACTTC.

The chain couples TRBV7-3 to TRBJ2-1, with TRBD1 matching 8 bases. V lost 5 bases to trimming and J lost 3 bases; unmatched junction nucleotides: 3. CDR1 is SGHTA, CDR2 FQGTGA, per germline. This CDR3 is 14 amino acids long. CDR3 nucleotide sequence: TGTGCCAGCAGCCGTACAGGGGGCTACAATGAGCAGTTCTTC. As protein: CASSRTGGYNEQFF.

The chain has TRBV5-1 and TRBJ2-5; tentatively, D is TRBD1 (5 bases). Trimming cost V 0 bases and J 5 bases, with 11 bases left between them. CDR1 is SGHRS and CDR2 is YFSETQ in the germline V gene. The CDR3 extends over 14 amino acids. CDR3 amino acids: CASSLAMGRETQYF. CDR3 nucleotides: TGCGCCAGCAGCTTGGCCATGGGGCGGGAGACCCAGTACTTC. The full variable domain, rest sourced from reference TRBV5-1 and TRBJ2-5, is KAGVTQTPRYLIKTRGQQVTLSCSPISGHRSVSWYQQTPGQGLQFLFEYFSETQRNKGNFPGRFSGRQFSNSRSEMNVSTLELGDSALYLCASSLAMGRETQYFGPGTRLLVL.

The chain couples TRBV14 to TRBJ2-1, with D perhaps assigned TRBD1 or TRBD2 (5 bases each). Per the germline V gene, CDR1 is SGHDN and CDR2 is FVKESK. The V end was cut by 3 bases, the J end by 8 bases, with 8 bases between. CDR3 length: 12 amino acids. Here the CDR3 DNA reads TGTGCCAGCAGCCAGGGGGTCTATGAGCAGTTCTTC. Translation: CASSQGVYEQFF.

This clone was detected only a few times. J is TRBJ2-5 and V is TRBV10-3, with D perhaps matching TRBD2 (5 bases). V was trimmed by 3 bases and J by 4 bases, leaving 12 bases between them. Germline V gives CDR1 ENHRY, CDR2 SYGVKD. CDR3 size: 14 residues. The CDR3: CAISDSREGETQYF. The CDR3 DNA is TGTGCCATCAGTGATTCCCGAGAGGGAGAGACCCAGTACTTC.

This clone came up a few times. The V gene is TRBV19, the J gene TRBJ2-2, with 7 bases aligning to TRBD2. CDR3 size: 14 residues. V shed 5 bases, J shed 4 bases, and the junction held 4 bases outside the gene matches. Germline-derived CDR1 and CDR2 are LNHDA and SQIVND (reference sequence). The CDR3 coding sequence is TGTGCCAGTAGTGGCGGGAGAAGCACCGGGGAGCTGTTTTTT. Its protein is CASSGGRSTGELFF.

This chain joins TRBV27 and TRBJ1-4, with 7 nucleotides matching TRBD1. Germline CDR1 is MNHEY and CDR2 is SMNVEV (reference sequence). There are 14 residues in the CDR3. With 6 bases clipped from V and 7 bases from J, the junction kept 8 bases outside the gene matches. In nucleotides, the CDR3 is TGTGCCAGCAGGCAACAGGGGCGAAGTGAAAAACTGTTTTTT. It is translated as CASRQQGRSEKLFF. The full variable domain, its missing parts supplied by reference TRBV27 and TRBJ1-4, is EAQVTQNPRYLITVTGKKLTVTCSQNMNHEYMSWYRQDPGLGLRQIYYSMNVEVTDKGDVPEGYKVSRKEKRNFPLILESPSPNQTSLYFCASRQQGRSEKLFFGSGTQLSVL.

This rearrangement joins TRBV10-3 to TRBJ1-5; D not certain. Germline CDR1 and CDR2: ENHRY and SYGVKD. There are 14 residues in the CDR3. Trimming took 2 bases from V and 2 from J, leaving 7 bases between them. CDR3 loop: CAISEGAGNQPQHF. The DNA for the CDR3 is TGTGCCATCAGTGAGGGCGCAGGCAATCAGCCCCAGCATTTT.

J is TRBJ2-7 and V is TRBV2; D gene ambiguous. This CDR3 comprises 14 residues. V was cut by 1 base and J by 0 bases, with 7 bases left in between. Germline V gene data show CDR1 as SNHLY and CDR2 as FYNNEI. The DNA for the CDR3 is TGTGCCAGCAGTGAAGGAGGAATCTCCTACGAGCAGTACTTC. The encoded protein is CASSEGGISYEQYF.

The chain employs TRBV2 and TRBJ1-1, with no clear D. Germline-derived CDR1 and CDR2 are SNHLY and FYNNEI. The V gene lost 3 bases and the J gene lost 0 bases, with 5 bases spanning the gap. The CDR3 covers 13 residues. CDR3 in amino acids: CASSEYMNTEAFF. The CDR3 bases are TGTGCCAGCAGTGAGTATATGAACACTGAAGCTTTCTTT.